These T cell receptor beta chains were read from a single sample in a study of shared clonotypes between healthy human individuals. Only in-frame clones appear in the TCRdb table, and some are missing; sequencing was by immunoSEQ multiplex PCR. This table has about 800,000 clones, roughly 96% appearing once. The sequencing input was naive CD8+ T cells sorted from blood. The receptors originated from a man between 25 and 39 years old in good health. Both conserved end residues are part of each CDR3. Each record gives: J gene, clone size, D gene, V gene, CDR3 protein, CDR3 DNA. D genes are given only for firm matches. Clone size, where shown, is once, few, many, or a class for clones that have expanded.

j_call: TRBJ2-6; clone_size: -; d_call: -; v_call: TRBV27; cdr3_aa: CASNTYRGANVLTF; cdr3_nt: TGTGCCAGCAACACGTATCGGGGGGCCAACGTCCTGACTTTC
j_call: TRBJ2-1; clone_size: -; d_call: TRBD2; v_call: TRBV27; cdr3_aa: CASTINLAGLSYNEQFF; cdr3_nt: TGTGCCAGCACCATAAACCTAGCGGGCCTATCCTACAATGAGCAGTTCTTC
j_call: TRBJ1-5; clone_size: -; d_call: -; v_call: TRBV28; cdr3_aa: CASSNPGSNQPQHF; cdr3_nt: TGTGCCAGCAGTAATCCGGGGTCCAATCAGCCCCAGCATTTT
j_call: TRBJ2-7; clone_size: -; d_call: TRBD2; v_call: TRBV7-9; cdr3_aa: CASSLAGTTYEQYF; cdr3_nt: TGTGCCAGCAGCTTAGCAGGGACTACCTACGAGCAGTACTTC
j_call: TRBJ2-5; clone_size: -; d_call: TRBD2; v_call: TRBV29-1; cdr3_aa: CSVKGKTSGRLGTQYF; cdr3_nt: TGCAGCGTTAAAGGAAAGACTAGCGGGCGCCTTGGGACCCAGTACTTC
j_call: TRBJ2-1; clone_size: -; d_call: TRBD2; v_call: TRBV15; cdr3_aa: CATSRGLAGLNEQFF; cdr3_nt: TGTGCCACCAGCAGAGGACTAGCGGGATTGAATGAGCAGTTCTTC
j_call: TRBJ1-4; clone_size: -; d_call: -; v_call: TRBV7-9; cdr3_aa: CASRPWVGNEKLFF; cdr3_nt: TGTGCCAGCAGACCATGGGTAGGGAATGAAAAACTGTTTTTT
j_call: TRBJ2-2; clone_size: -; d_call: -; v_call: TRBV7-9; cdr3_aa: CASSLGPGELFF; cdr3_nt: TGTGCCAGCAGCCTTGGGCCCGGGGAGCTGTTTTTT
j_call: TRBJ2-6; clone_size: -; d_call: -; v_call: TRBV7-9; cdr3_aa: CASSFQVSGANVLTF; cdr3_nt: TGTGCCAGCAGCTTTCAGGTATCCGGGGCCAACGTCCTGACTTTC
j_call: TRBJ2-7; clone_size: once; d_call: -; v_call: TRBV9; cdr3_aa: CASSVDGGINYEQYF; cdr3_nt: TGTGCCAGCAGCGTAGATGGCGGGATAAACTACGAGCAGTACTTC
j_call: TRBJ2-7; clone_size: -; d_call: -; v_call: TRBV6-5; cdr3_aa: CASSYSGTKYEQYF; cdr3_nt: TGTGCCAGCAGTTACTCCGGGACAAAATACGAGCAGTACTTC
j_call: TRBJ2-1; clone_size: -; d_call: -; v_call: TRBV15; cdr3_aa: CATSARTTPPEQFF; cdr3_nt: TGTGCCACCAGCGCCCGGACTACCCCCCCAGAGCAGTTCTTC
j_call: TRBJ2-7; clone_size: -; d_call: TRBD1; v_call: TRBV5-1; cdr3_aa: CASSLGPGQDTYEQYF; cdr3_nt: TGCGCCAGCAGCTTGGGGCCGGGACAGGATACCTACGAGCAGTACTTC
j_call: TRBJ2-1; clone_size: -; d_call: -; v_call: TRBV4-1; cdr3_aa: CASSQRSLGGERYNEQFF; cdr3_nt: TGCGCCAGCAGCCAAAGATCCCTAGGCGGGGAGAGGTACAATGAGCAGTTCTTC
j_call: TRBJ2-1; clone_size: -; d_call: TRBD1; v_call: TRBV5-1; cdr3_aa: CASSWGQGSSSYNEQFF; cdr3_nt: TGCGCCAGCAGCTGGGGACAGGGATCGAGCTCCTACAATGAGCAGTTCTTC
j_call: TRBJ2-1; clone_size: -; d_call: TRBD2; v_call: TRBV29-1; cdr3_aa: CSVDGAGEYEQFF; cdr3_nt: TGCAGCGTTGATGGAGCGGGAGAGTATGAGCAGTTCTTC
j_call: TRBJ1-1; clone_size: -; d_call: TRBD1; v_call: TRBV11-3; cdr3_aa: CASSPGQGIGTEAFF; cdr3_nt: TGTGCCAGCAGCCCTGGACAGGGGATCGGCACTGAAGCTTTCTTT
j_call: TRBJ2-1; clone_size: -; d_call: -; v_call: TRBV19; cdr3_aa: CASSILLGNEQFF; cdr3_nt: TGTGCCAGTAGTATCCTGCTGGGCAATGAGCAGTTCTTC
j_call: TRBJ2-5; clone_size: -; d_call: TRBD1; v_call: TRBV7-3; cdr3_aa: CASSLTTGDQETQYF; cdr3_nt: TGTGCCAGCAGCCTAACGACAGGGGACCAAGAGACCCAGTACTTC
j_call: TRBJ2-5; clone_size: -; d_call: -; v_call: TRBV29-1; cdr3_aa: CSVKGVETQYF; cdr3_nt: TGCAGCGTCAAAGGTGTGGAGACCCAGTACTTC
j_call: TRBJ2-5; clone_size: -; d_call: -; v_call: TRBV10-2; cdr3_aa: CASSAGTATGETQYF; cdr3_nt: TGCGCCAGCAGCGCGGGGACAGCCACTGGAGAGACCCAGTACTTC
j_call: TRBJ2-7; clone_size: -; d_call: -; v_call: TRBV19; cdr3_aa: CASSIAIWDYEQYF; cdr3_nt: TGTGCCAGTAGTATAGCTATTTGGGACTACGAGCAGTACTTC
j_call: TRBJ2-3; clone_size: -; d_call: -; v_call: TRBV5-8; cdr3_aa: CASSYPIRQSLSTDTQYF; cdr3_nt: TGTGCCAGCAGCTACCCGATTAGACAAAGCCTTAGCACAGATACGCAGTATTTT
j_call: TRBJ2-2; clone_size: -; d_call: -; v_call: TRBV9; cdr3_aa: CASSAGQNTGELFF; cdr3_nt: TGTGCCAGCAGCGCGGGACAGAACACCGGGGAGCTGTTTTTT
j_call: TRBJ2-7; clone_size: -; d_call: TRBD2; v_call: TRBV5-6; cdr3_aa: CASSPGTSVYEQYF; cdr3_nt: TGTGCCAGCAGCCCCGGGACTAGCGTGTACGAGCAGTACTTC
j_call: TRBJ1-1; clone_size: -; d_call: -; v_call: TRBV11-2; cdr3_aa: CASSSDGTEAFF; cdr3_nt: TGTGCCAGCAGCTCGGACGGCACTGAAGCTTTCTTT
j_call: TRBJ1-5; clone_size: -; d_call: -; v_call: TRBV7-8; cdr3_aa: CASSMNTGPNQPQHF; cdr3_nt: TGTGCCAGCAGCATGAATACAGGGCCCAATCAGCCCCAGCATTTT
j_call: TRBJ2-1; clone_size: -; d_call: TRBD2; v_call: TRBV15; cdr3_aa: CATVGASGRGWSYNEQFF; cdr3_nt: TGTGCCACCGTCGGAGCTAGCGGGAGAGGTTGGTCCTACAATGAGCAGTTCTTC
j_call: TRBJ2-1; clone_size: -; d_call: TRBD2; v_call: TRBV9; cdr3_aa: CASSVGTSGTYNEQFF; cdr3_nt: TGTGCCAGCAGCGTAGGAACTAGCGGCACCTACAATGAGCAGTTCTTC